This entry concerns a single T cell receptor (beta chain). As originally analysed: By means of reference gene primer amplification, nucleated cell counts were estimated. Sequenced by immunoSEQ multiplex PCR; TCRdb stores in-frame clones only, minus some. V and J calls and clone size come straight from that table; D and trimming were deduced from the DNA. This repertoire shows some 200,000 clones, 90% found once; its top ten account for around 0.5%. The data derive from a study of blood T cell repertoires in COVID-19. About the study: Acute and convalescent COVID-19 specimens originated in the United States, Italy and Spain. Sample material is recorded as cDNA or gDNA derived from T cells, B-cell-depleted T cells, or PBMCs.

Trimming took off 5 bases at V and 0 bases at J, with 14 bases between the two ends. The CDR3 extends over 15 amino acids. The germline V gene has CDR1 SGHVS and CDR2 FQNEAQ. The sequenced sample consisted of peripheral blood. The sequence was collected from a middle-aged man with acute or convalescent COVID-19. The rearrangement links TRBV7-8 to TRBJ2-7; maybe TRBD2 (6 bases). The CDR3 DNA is TGTGCCAGCAGCCTGAGGGCGGGGAGCTCCTACGAGCAGTACTTC. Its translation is CASSLRAGSSYEQYF.